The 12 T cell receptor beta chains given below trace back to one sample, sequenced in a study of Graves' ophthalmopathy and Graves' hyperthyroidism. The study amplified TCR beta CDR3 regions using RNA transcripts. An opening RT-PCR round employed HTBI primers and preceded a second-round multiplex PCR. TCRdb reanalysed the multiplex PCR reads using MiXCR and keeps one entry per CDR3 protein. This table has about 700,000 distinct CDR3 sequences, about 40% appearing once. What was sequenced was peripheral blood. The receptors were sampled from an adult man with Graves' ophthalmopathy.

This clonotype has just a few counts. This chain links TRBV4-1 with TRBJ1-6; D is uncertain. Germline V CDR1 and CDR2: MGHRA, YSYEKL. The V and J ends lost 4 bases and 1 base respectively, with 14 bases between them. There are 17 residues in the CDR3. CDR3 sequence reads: CASSRLPVLSYNSPLHF. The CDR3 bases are TGCGCCAGCAGCCGCCTTCCTGTGTTGTCCTATAATTCACCCCTCCACTTT.

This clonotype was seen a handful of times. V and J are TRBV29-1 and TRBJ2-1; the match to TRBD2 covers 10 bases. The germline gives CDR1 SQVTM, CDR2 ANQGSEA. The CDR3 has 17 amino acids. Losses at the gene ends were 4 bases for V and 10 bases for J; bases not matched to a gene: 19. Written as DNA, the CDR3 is TGCAGCGTTGTAAAGCCCTCTAGCGGGGGACCTGTTTCAGAGCAGTTCTTC. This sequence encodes CSVVKPSSGGPVSEQFF.

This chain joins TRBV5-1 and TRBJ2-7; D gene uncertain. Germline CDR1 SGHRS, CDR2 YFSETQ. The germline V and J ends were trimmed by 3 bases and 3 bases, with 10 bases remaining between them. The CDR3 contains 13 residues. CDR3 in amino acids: CASSWADDYEQYF. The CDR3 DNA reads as TGCGCCAGCAGCTGGGCCGACGACTACGAGCAGTACTTC.

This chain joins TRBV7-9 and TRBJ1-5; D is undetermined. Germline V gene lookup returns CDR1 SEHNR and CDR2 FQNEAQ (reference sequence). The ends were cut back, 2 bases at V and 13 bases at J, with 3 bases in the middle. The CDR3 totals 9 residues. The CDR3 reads CASSLKQHF. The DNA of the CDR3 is TGTGCCAGCAGCTTAAAACAGCATTTT.

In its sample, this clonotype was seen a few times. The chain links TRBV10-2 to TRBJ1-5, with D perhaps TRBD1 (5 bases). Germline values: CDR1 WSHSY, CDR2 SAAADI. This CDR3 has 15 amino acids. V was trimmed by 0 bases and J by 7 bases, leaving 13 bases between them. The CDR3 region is CASSESRGRGQPQHF. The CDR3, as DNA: TGCGCCAGCAGTGAGTCAAGGGGTAGGGGACAGCCCCAGCATTTT.

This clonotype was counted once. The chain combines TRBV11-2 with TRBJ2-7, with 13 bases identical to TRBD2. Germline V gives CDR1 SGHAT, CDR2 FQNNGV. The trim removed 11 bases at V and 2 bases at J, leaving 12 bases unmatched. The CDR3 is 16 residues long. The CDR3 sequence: CACWGTSGTRPYEQYF. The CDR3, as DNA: TGTGCCTGCTGGGGGACTAGCGGGACAAGACCCTACGAGCAGTACTTC.

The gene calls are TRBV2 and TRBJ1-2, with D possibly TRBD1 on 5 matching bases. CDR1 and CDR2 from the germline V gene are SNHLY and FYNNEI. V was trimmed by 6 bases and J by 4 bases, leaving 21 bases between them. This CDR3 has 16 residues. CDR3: CASSQDLPPGPYGYTF. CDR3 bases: TGTGCCAGCAGCCAAGATCTCCCTCCGGGGCCCTATGGCTACACCTTC.

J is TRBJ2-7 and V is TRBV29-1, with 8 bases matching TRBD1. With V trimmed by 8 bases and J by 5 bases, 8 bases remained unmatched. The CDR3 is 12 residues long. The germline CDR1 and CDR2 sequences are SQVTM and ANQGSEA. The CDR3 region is CSSRTGRNEQYF. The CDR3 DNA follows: TGCAGCTCCCGGACAGGGAGAAACGAGCAGTACTTC.

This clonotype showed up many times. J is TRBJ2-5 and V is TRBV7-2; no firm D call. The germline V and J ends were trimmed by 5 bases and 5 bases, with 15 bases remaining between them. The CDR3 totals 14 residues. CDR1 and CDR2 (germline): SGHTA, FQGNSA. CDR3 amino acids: CASSGGPGRETQYF. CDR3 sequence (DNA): TGTGCCAGCAGCGGCGGTCCGGGCCGGGAGACCCAGTACTTC. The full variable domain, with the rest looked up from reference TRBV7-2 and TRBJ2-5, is GAGVSQSPSNKVTEKGKDVELRCDPISGHTALYWYRQSLGQGLEFLIYFQGNSAPDKSGLPSDRFSAERTGGSVSTLTIQRTQQEDSAVYLCASSGGPGRETQYFGPGTRLLVL.

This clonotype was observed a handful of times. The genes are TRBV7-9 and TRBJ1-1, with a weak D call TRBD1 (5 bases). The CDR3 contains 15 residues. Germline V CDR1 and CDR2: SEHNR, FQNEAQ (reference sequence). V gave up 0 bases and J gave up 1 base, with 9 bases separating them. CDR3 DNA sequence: TGTGCCAGCAGCTTAGCGGGGACTACGAACACTGAAGCTTTCTTT. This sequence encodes CASSLAGTTNTEAFF.

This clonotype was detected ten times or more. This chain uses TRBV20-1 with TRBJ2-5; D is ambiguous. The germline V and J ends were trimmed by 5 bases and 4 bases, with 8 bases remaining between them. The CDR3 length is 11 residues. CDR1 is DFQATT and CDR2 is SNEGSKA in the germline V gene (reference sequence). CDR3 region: CSALRLETQYF. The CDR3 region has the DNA TGCAGTGCTCTTCGACTAGAGACCCAGTACTTC.

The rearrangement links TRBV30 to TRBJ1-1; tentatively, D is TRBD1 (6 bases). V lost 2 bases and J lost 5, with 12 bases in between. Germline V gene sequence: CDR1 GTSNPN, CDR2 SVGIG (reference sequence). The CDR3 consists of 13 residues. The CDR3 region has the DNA TGTGCCTGGAGTTGGGGGCAACGAACTGAAGCTTTCTTT. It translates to CAWSWGQRTEAFF.